This TCR beta chain derives from a study of blood T cell repertoires in COVID-19. Study background: The study drew acute and convalescent COVID-19 samples from the United States, Italy and Spain. From T cells, B-cell-depleted T cells, or PBMCs came the material, which was cDNA or gDNA.

Participant ages covered about 18 to 89 years across 20 to 30 US areas. The study assigned cohorts using participant-reported clinical history. Germline CDR1 reads KGHDR; CDR2 reads SFDVKD. Germline trimming cut 7 bases from V and 8 bases from J; bases unmatched to any gene: 6. The CDR3 is 13 residues long. Repertoires were generated with immunoSEQ multiplex PCR, while TCRdb's copy carries only in-frame clones and drops some. Here the sample spans some 400,000 clones, approximately 90% being singletons. This clone has more than one count but fewer than ten. The material sequenced was PBMCs or T cells enriched from blood (not recorded which). This clonotype was obtained from a middle-aged woman who had been exposed to COVID-19. The chain is built from TRBV24-1 and TRBJ1-2, with TRBD1 matching over 10 bases. CDR3 DNA: TGTGCCACCAGCACCGGGACAGGGGAAGGCTACACCTTC. Translation: CATSTGTGEGYTF.